What follows are 15 T cell receptor beta chains derived from one specimen sequenced in a study of blood T cell repertoires in COVID-19 (dated by TCRdb to the early 2020s). The library was prepared using the immunoSEQ multiplex PCR assay. Here the immuneACCESS table is served through TCRdb, limited to in-frame sequences with V and J called. Missing clones are a known gap in these copies; in checked studies unresolved V genes cover under half, and the rest lacks a known reason. This sample lists roughly 270,000 clones; roughly 80% were detected once. The ten largest clonotypes hold 5% of the sample. Sequenced sample: PBMCs or T cells enriched from blood (not recorded which). The receptor source for this set is a man aged 35-49 years who had been exposed to COVID-19.

The chain links TRBV7-8 to TRBJ1-2, with a weak D call TRBD1 (5 bases). The CDR3 totals 14 residues. Germline V CDR1 and CDR2: SGHVS, FQNEAQ. V was pared by 0 bases and J by 8 bases, with 13 bases between. The CDR3 region is CASSLARQGGGYTF. The CDR3 region has the DNA TGTGCCAGCAGCTTAGCGCGGCAGGGTGGAGGCTACACCTTC.

This chain connects TRBV6-1 to TRBJ1-6, with TRBD1 identical over 10 bases. Germline values: CDR1 MNHNS, CDR2 SASEGT. The CDR3 totals 15 residues. Trimming at V came to 1 base and at J to 10 bases, leaving 4 bases not matched to a gene. The CDR3 loop is CASSEVGTGDSPLHF. The CDR3 nucleotides read TGTGCCAGCAGTGAAGTAGGGACAGGGGACTCACCCCTCCACTTT.

The chain uses TRBV24-1 and TRBJ2-7, with 9 bases aligning to TRBD1. The V segment lost 3 bases and the J segment 4 bases; nucleotides outside the gene matches: 3. This CDR3 region has 14 residues. Looked up from germline, CDR1 is KGHDR and CDR2 is SFDVKD. Here the CDR3 reads CATSDQDRGYEQYF. The CDR3 DNA reads TGTGCCACCAGTGATCAGGACAGGGGTTACGAGCAGTACTTC.

This chain uses TRBV19 with TRBJ2-2; 10 nucleotides agree with TRBD2. Losses at the gene ends were 6 bases for V and 6 bases for J; bases not matched to a gene: 7. The CDR3 is 15 amino acids. From germline, CDR1 is LNHDA and CDR2 SQIVND (reference sequence). The CDR3 nucleotides are TGTGCCAGTAGACAACTAGCGGGACGCCCCGGGGAGCTGTTTTTT. Translated: CASRQLAGRPGELFF.

The chain combines TRBV4-1 with TRBJ2-7, with D tentatively TRBD2 (5 bases). The V and J ends lost 1 base and 3 bases respectively, with 13 bases between them. The CDR3 contains 15 residues. Germline V gene data show CDR1 as MGHRA and CDR2 as YSYEKL. CDR3 DNA: TGCGCCAGCAGCCAAGTCCGCGGGCTAAACTACGAGCAGTACTTC. Residues: CASSQVRGLNYEQYF.

This clone was detected only a few times. DNA of the CDR3: TGTGCCAGCGGGGGGGCCGGAGTGGCTGGCTACACCTTC. It codes for CASGGAGVAGYTF. V gene TRBV6-5 combines with J gene TRBJ1-2, with D maybe TRBD1 (6 bases). The CDR3 is 13 residues long. Germline assignment: CDR1 MNHEY and CDR2 SVGAGI. The V end lost 8 bases, the J end lost 7 bases, and 17 bases lay between the germline ends.

The chain joins TRBV30 to TRBJ1-2, with D possibly being TRBD1 (5 bases). Trimming took 2 bases from V and 2 from J, leaving 12 bases between them. The length of the CDR3 is 14 residues. Germline V CDR1 and CDR2: GTSNPN, SVGIG (reference sequence). CDR3 nucleotide sequence: TGTGCCTGGAGTCCCGCAGGGTCCAACTATGGCTACACCTTC. Encoded protein: CAWSPAGSNYGYTF.

J is TRBJ2-4 and V is TRBV5-6; D is perhaps TRBD1 (6 bases). Germline V lookup: CDR1 SGHDT, CDR2 YYEEEE. Trimming took 2 bases from V and 0 from J, leaving 18 bases between them. The CDR3 contains 18 residues. CDR3 protein: CASSLKIYGTLAKNIQYF. In DNA form, the CDR3 reads TGTGCCAGCAGCTTAAAAATTTACGGGACACTAGCCAAAAACATTCAGTACTTC.

This CDR3 reads CAAGTSGIVYEQFF. The CDR3 nucleotides are TGTGCCGCCGGGACTAGCGGGATAGTTTATGAGCAGTTCTTC. The chain has TRBV10-3 and TRBJ2-1; TRBD2 matches at 13 bases. V was pared by 11 bases and J by 8 bases, with 9 bases of the junction left unmatched. Germline V gives CDR1 ENHRY, CDR2 SYGVKD. This CDR3 is built from 14 residues.

The V call is TRBV12-2, the J call TRBJ2-5; the D call TRBD1 from the table was never checked on the DNA. TRBV12-2 is deemed a pseudogene. The CDR3 is made up of 16 amino acids. The CDR3 nucleotides read TGTGCAAGTCGCTTAGGACACCGGGACATCAAGGAGACCCAGTACTTC. Amino acid sequence: CASRLGHRDIKETQYF.

The chain links TRBV6-5 to TRBJ1-5; D unresolved. Germline CDR1 reads MNHEY; CDR2 reads SVGAGI. V dropped 7 bases and J dropped 2 bases, with 15 bases sitting between them. This CDR3 is 15 amino acids long. CDR3 in DNA: TGTGCCAGCACCCCTGGTTCGATAGGCAATCAGCCCCAGCATTTT. This encodes CASTPGSIGNQPQHF.

This clone has more than one count but fewer than ten. The chain links TRBV5-1 to TRBJ2-3; the D gene is possibly TRBD1 (6 bases). Trimming pared 9 bases from V and 2 bases from J, leaving 16 bases between. Germline V gene lookup returns CDR1 SGHRS and CDR2 YFSETQ. This CDR3 contains 14 residues. This CDR3 reads CATSSGQYTDTQYF. In DNA, the CDR3 is TGCGCCACATCATCCGGACAGTACACAGATACGCAGTATTTT.

The V call is TRBV10-3, the J call TRBJ1-1; D uncertain. Germline lookup yields CDR1 ENHRY and CDR2 SYGVKD. This CDR3 is built from 13 residues. Trimming stripped 3 bases from V and 4 bases from J, with 9 bases between. As DNA, the CDR3 is TGTGCCATCAGTGAAAACCAGGCCACTGAAGCTTTCTTT. This codes for CAISENQATEAFF.

V and J are TRBV15 and TRBJ2-5; D is perhaps TRBD1 (6 bases). The CDR3 totals 16 residues. Trimming cost V 4 bases and J 4 bases, with 19 bases left between them. Germline V gives CDR1 LNHNV, CDR2 YYDKDF (reference sequence). CDR3 nucleotides: TGTGCCACCAGCAACTATTATGACAGGAGAGGAGAGACCCAGTACTTC. It codes for CATSNYYDRRGETQYF.

This clone was counted only a few times. This CDR3 is CASSRTYEQFF. DNA for the CDR3: TGTGCCAGCAGCCGCACTTATGAGCAGTTCTTC. V gene TRBV7-8 combines with J gene TRBJ2-1; the D is unclear. V lost 5 bases and J 8 bases, leaving 7 bases between the germline ends. The germline gives CDR1 SGHVS, CDR2 FQNEAQ. The CDR3 is 11 amino acids.